These 28 T cell receptor beta chains were all obtained from the same sample, sequenced in a study of T-cell reconstitution after alpha-beta-depleted transplantation in children. Library preparation (for TCRbeta) was performed with unique molecular identifiers. TCRdb re-called the PCR reads through MiXCR, storing one row per CDR3 protein. This table has almost 250,000 distinct CDR3 sequences, roughly 24% appearing once. Sequencing was performed on PBMCs, taken before TCRalphabeta/CD19-depleted stem cell transplant. The receptors come from a girl aged 2 to 10 with Fanconi anemia, due to receive a stem cell transplant.

This sequence joins TRBV12-3 or TRBV12-4 and TRBJ1-5; D uncertain. The CDR3 runs to 15 residues. V was shortened by 3 bases and J by 0 bases, with 9 bases between the two germline ends. CDR3 sequence: CASSFNTPSNQPQHF. CDR3 DNA: TGTGCCAGCAGTTTCAATACACCTAGCAATCAGCCCCAGCATTTT.

The chain has TRBV15 and TRBJ2-1, with 8 bases aligning to TRBD2. V lost 9 bases to trimming and J lost 1 base; unmatched junction nucleotides: 11. From germline, CDR1 is LNHNV and CDR2 YYDKDF (reference sequence). The CDR3 covers 16 residues. CDR3 sequence reads: CATSLSLAESYNEQFF. DNA for the CDR3: TGTGCCACTTCCCTCTCACTAGCGGAGTCCTACAATGAGCAGTTCTTC.

This clonotype has only a few counts. The CDR3 DNA is TGTGCCAGCAGCTTATGGGGGCGGAGGTGGAAAAGCACAGATACGCAGTATTTT. Translated: CASSLWGRRWKSTDTQYF. V and J are TRBV11-2 and TRBJ2-3; possibly TRBD1 for D (6 bases). V shed 2 bases and J shed 0 bases, with 18 bases lying between them. Per the germline V gene, CDR1 is SGHAT and CDR2 is FQNNGV. CDR3 length: 18 amino acids.

The rearrangement links TRBV20-1 to TRBJ2-5; 12 bases map to TRBD1. V trimming: 4 bases; J trimming: 5 bases; junction bases outside the gene matches: 2. CDR1 and CDR2 from the germline V gene are DFQATT and SNEGSKA (reference sequence). The CDR3 loop spans 13 amino acids. The CDR3 sequence: CSATGQGAETQYF. As DNA, the CDR3 is TGCAGTGCTACGGGACAGGGGGCGGAGACCCAGTACTTC.

This rearrangement joins TRBV20-1 to TRBJ2-1; either TRBD1 or TRBD2 may fit D (5 bases each). Germline V gene lookup returns CDR1 DFQATT and CDR2 SNEGSKA (reference sequence). The CDR3 is made up of 15 amino acids. Trimming took 3 bases from V and 2 from J, leaving 14 bases between them. CDR3 in DNA: TGCAGTGCTAGTACGGGACCTACCCCCTACAATGAGCAGTTCTTC. It specifies CSASTGPTPYNEQFF.

Only one count was recorded for this clonotype. The chain recombines TRBV18 with TRBJ2-4; 7 nucleotides agree with TRBD1. J gave up 15 bases and V 2 bases, and 13 bases lay outside the gene matches. Per the germline V gene, CDR1 is KGHSH and CDR2 is LQKENI. The CDR3 sequence is 14 residues long. CDR3 region: CASSPTRGTDGPYF. The CDR3 region has the DNA TGTGCCAGCTCACCAACACGTGGGACAGATGGTCCGTACTTC.

The V call is TRBV29-1, the J call TRBJ2-2; the D gene is possibly TRBD1 (6 bases). CDR1 SQVTM and CDR2 ANQGSEA come from the germline V gene. The CDR3 totals 15 residues. The V end lost 3 bases, the J end lost 0 bases, and 11 bases lay between the germline ends. The CDR3 reads CSVETGTANTGELFF. The DNA of the CDR3 is TGCAGCGTTGAGACAGGAACCGCGAACACCGGGGAGCTGTTTTTT.

This clonotype has a count of ten or more. The V call is TRBV10-3, the J call TRBJ2-7; D unresolved. Trimming removed 3 bases at V and 4 bases at J, with 10 bases between. Germline V lookup: CDR1 ENHRY, CDR2 SYGVKD. The CDR3 totals 13 residues. The CDR3 sequence: CAISEAEEYEQYF. The CDR3 bases are TGTGCCATCAGTGAAGCCGAAGAGTACGAGCAGTACTTC.

This clonotype occurred many times. V usage is TRBV29-1 and J usage is TRBJ2-7; 8 positions agree with TRBD2. The CDR3 has 12 residues. Germline V CDR1 and CDR2: SQVTM, ANQGSEA. The trim removed 8 bases at V and 1 base at J, leaving 4 bases unmatched. CDR3 in DNA: TGCAGCTTTACTAGCGGTTCCTACGAGCAGTACTTC. Translated, it gives CSFTSGSYEQYF.

This clonotype appeared many times. The chain employs TRBV12-3 or TRBV12-4 and TRBJ2-7; D is possibly TRBD2 (6 bases). Trimming stripped 1 base from V and 3 bases from J, with 10 bases between. The CDR3 totals 14 residues. The CDR3 here is CASSLVAESYEQYF. As DNA, the CDR3 is TGTGCCAGCAGTTTAGTAGCGGAGAGCTACGAGCAGTACTTC.

Only a few counts were recorded for this clonotype. The V call is TRBV7-6, the J call TRBJ2-1, with TRBD2 matching over 10 bases. Germline-derived CDR1 and CDR2 are SGHVS and FNYEAQ. CDR3 size: 16 residues. Trimming removed 5 bases from V and 7 bases from J; junction bases left unmatched: 11. In DNA form, the CDR3 reads TGTGCCAGCAGCCGAGTAGCGGGAGGAGGTCGTAATGAGCAGTTCTTC. Amino acid sequence: CASSRVAGGGRNEQFF.

V is TRBV20-1 and J is TRBJ2-1; 7 bases line up with TRBD2. This CDR3 comprises 16 residues. The J segment lost 2 bases and the V segment lost 4 bases, leaving 11 bases of the junction unmatched. In germline, CDR1 is DFQATT, CDR2 SNEGSKA (reference sequence). The CDR3 here is CSATSFREAAYNEQFF. Here the CDR3 DNA reads TGCAGTGCTACCTCTTTCCGGGAGGCCGCCTACAATGAGCAGTTCTTC.

This clonotype was picked up a small number of times. This chain connects TRBV20-1 to TRBJ2-1, with D perhaps TRBD2 (6 bases). This CDR3 is 15 amino acids long. Germline V CDR1 and CDR2: DFQATT, SNEGSKA (reference sequence). V lost 4 bases and J 0 bases, leaving 13 bases between the germline ends. The CDR3 nucleotides are TGCAGTGCTATAAGAGGCGGGATCTCCTACAATGAGCAGTTCTTC. It yields the protein CSAIRGGISYNEQFF.

This clonotype was counted between two and nine times. The chain recombines TRBV29-1 with TRBJ2-1; 8 bases fit TRBD2. The junction had 12 bases not matched to a gene; V was cut back by 4 bases and J by 4 bases. The germline V gene has CDR1 SQVTM and CDR2 ANQGSEA. This CDR3 contains 16 residues. The CDR3 nucleotides are TGCAGCGTTGTGTCCCAAGCGGGAGCGACTTACAATGAGCAGTTCTTC. The encoded protein is CSVVSQAGATYNEQFF.

This chain uses TRBV18 with TRBJ1-3; D is unresolved. Germline assignment: CDR1 KGHSH and CDR2 LQKENI. Trimming stripped 0 bases from V and 6 bases from J, with 3 bases between. This CDR3 comprises 12 residues. The DNA for the CDR3 is TGTGCCAGCTCACCACCTCAAAACACCATATATTTT. Its translation: CASSPPQNTIYF. The full variable domain, with the rest looked up from reference TRBV18 and TRBJ1-3, is NAGVMQNPRHLVRRRGQEARLRCSPMKGHSHVYWYRQLPEEGLKFMVYLQKENIIDESGMPKERFSAEFPKEGPSILRIQQVVRGDSAAYFCASSPPQNTIYFGEGSWLTVV.

This clonotype was counted at least ten times. The chain is built from TRBV29-1 and TRBJ2-3; 9 positions match TRBD1. Germline trimming cut 3 bases from V and 4 bases from J; bases unmatched to any gene: 5. Per the germline V gene, CDR1 is SQVTM and CDR2 is ANQGSEA. The CDR3 is 14 amino acids. Here the CDR3 DNA reads TGCAGCGTTGACGGGACAGGGAACTCAGATACGCAGTATTTT. It yields the protein CSVDGTGNSDTQYF.

The chain combines TRBV20-1 with TRBJ1-1; D gene uncertain. The CDR3 covers 15 residues. Looked up from germline, CDR1 is DFQATT and CDR2 is SNEGSKA (reference sequence). Between the trimmed V and J ends, which lost 1 base and 2 bases, there was a span of 14 bases. The CDR3 spells CSARGYNEENTEAFF. The CDR3 region has the DNA TGCAGTGCTAGAGGGTATAACGAAGAAAACACTGAAGCTTTCTTT.

This clonotype was detected ten times or more. The CDR3 DNA sequence: TGTGCCATCAGTGAGGCCGGGACATTAGATACGCAGTATTTT. Its protein is CAISEAGTLDTQYF. The chain has TRBV10-3 and TRBJ2-3; TRBD1 might be the D (6 bases). This CDR3 region has 14 residues. Germline CDR1 reads ENHRY; CDR2 reads SYGVKD. V lost 2 bases, J lost 5 bases, and 11 bases lay in between.

The chain has TRBV27 and TRBJ2-3, with TRBD2 identical over 8 bases. Germline CDR1 reads MNHEY; CDR2 reads SMNVEV (reference sequence). The CDR3 loop spans 16 amino acids. V dropped 5 bases and J dropped 3; count of bases not matched to a gene: 10. The CDR3 region is CASSPSAGERTDTQYF. The CDR3 coding sequence is TGTGCCAGCAGTCCCTCAGCGGGAGAAAGGACAGATACGCAGTATTTT.

This clonotype was recorded many times. The chain combines TRBV20-1 with TRBJ2-1; no definite D call. The CDR3 contains 13 residues. The V and J ends lost 5 bases and 0 bases respectively, with 8 bases between them. Germline assignment: CDR1 DFQATT and CDR2 SNEGSKA (reference sequence). The CDR3 DNA sequence: TGCAGTGCTCGAACAAGCTCCTACAATGAGCAGTTCTTC. Protein product: CSARTSSYNEQFF.

The chain has TRBV24-1 and TRBJ2-5; 11 bases fit TRBD1. The germline gives CDR1 KGHDR, CDR2 SFDVKD. Trimming removed 9 bases from V and 5 bases from J; junction bases left unmatched: 7. This CDR3 is built from 14 residues. CDR3 DNA: TGTGCCACCCGGGACAGGGGGTATGAGGAGACCCAGTACTTC. This translates into CATRDRGYEETQYF.

This clonotype was detected many times. The V gene is TRBV11-2, the J gene TRBJ1-1, with D unresolved. This CDR3 has 15 amino acids. V lost 0 bases and J 2 bases, leaving 10 bases between the germline ends. Germline V lookup: CDR1 SGHAT, CDR2 FQNNGV. CDR3: CASSLDLSGNTEAFF. As DNA, the CDR3 is TGTGCCAGCAGCTTAGATCTAAGTGGCAACACTGAAGCTTTCTTT.

This clonotype was seen more than once but under ten times. The V gene is TRBV12-3 or TRBV12-4, the J gene TRBJ1-5; TRBD1 aligns across 10 bases. Trimming cost V 5 bases and J 7 bases; bases outside gene matches: 8. CDR3 size: 15 residues. In nucleotides, the CDR3 is TGTGCCAGCAGTCCACGGACAGGGGGTCTGCAGCCCCAGCATTTT. It codes for CASSPRTGGLQPQHF.

This clonotype was seen a handful of times. V usage is TRBV24-1 and J usage is TRBJ1-5; TRBD1 agrees at 7 bases. V lost 5 bases, J lost 7 bases, and 7 bases stayed unmatched. This CDR3 region has 14 residues. Germline V gene sequence: CDR1 KGHDR, CDR2 SFDVKD. The CDR3 here is CATSVGGAEQPQHF. DNA of the CDR3: TGTGCCACCAGTGTAGGGGGCGCGGAGCAGCCCCAGCATTTT.

This clonotype turned up a few times. This rearrangement joins TRBV7-3 to TRBJ2-5; TRBD1 agrees at 8 bases. The CDR3 length is 14 residues. Germline loops: CDR1 SGHTA, CDR2 FQGTGA. Unmatched junction bases numbered 6, after V lost 5 bases and J lost 4 bases. CDR3 DNA: TGTGCCAGCAGCGCAACAGGGGGTAGAGAGACCCAGTACTTC. Its translation: CASSATGGRETQYF.

The table lists this clonotype with many counts. The chain recombines TRBV7-2 with TRBJ2-7; TRBD2 matches 10 bases. Trimming at V came to 1 base and at J to 3 bases, leaving 9 bases not matched to a gene. There are 17 residues in the CDR3. Germline V gene data show CDR1 as SGHTA and CDR2 as FQGNSA. This chain's CDR3 is CASSLVGSGGAFYEQYF. CDR3 nucleotide sequence: TGTGCCAGCAGCTTAGTCGGGAGCGGGGGGGCCTTCTACGAGCAGTACTTC.

This clonotype was counted at least ten times. The V call is TRBV29-1, the J call TRBJ2-7; D may correspond to TRBD1 or TRBD2 (5 bases each). CDR1 SQVTM and CDR2 ANQGSEA come from the germline V gene. Trimming left V 6 bases short and J 2 bases short, with 17 bases between. The length of the CDR3 is 14 residues. The CDR3 spells CSVIAPSGPYEQYF. The CDR3 DNA reads TGCAGCGTCATTGCGCCCTCGGGGCCCTACGAGCAGTACTTC.

At least ten counts were recorded for this clonotype. The chain couples TRBV12-3 or TRBV12-4 to TRBJ2-7; D remains ambiguous. V was clipped by 5 bases and J by 2 bases, with 4 bases between them. The CDR3 sequence is 11 residues long. The chain's CDR3 is CASSRTYEQYF. CDR3 nucleotides: TGTGCCAGCAGTCGGACCTACGAGCAGTACTTC.